This entry features one TCR beta chain sequence. This CDR3 spans 14 amino acids. V gave up 5 bases and J gave up 1 base; unmatched junction bases: 2. Germline loops: CDR1 SGHTA, CDR2 FQGTGA. The entry originates in a study of blood T cell repertoires in COVID-19. In the study overall: Donors in the United States, Italy and Spain gave samples during acute or convalescent COVID-19.

Profiled with immunoSEQ multiplex PCR; TCRdb holds only in-frame clones, not every one. This sample yields over 150,000 clones, of which approximately 80% are seen a single time; about 12% belongs to the top ten. What was sequenced was PBMCs or T cells enriched from blood (not recorded which). The sequence came from a man aged 35-49 years who had recovered from COVID-19. The chain joins TRBV7-3 to TRBJ2-7; 10 nucleotides align to TRBD2. The CDR3 loop is CASSLAGVSYEQYF. In nucleotides, the CDR3 is TGTGCCAGCAGCCTAGCGGGAGTATCCTACGAGCAGTACTTC.